Presented here are 22 T cell receptor beta chains from one specimen sequenced in a study of monozygotic twins with inflammatory bowel disease. TCRdb re-called the 5' RACE reads and catalogs CDR3 proteins one per entry, DNA excluded. The table lists fewer than 350,000 distinct CDR3 sequences. Sequenced input: blood. The receptors were sampled from a human donor with ulcerative colitis or Crohn's disease, or a healthy co-twin of an affected twin (not recorded which).

The chain recombines TRBV9 with TRBJ2-5; TCRdb designates TRBD1, a call that cannot be tested without DNA. Germline values: CDR1 SGDLS, CDR2 YYNGEE. This CDR3 contains 16 residues. The chain's CDR3 is CASSAHGQGVWETQYF. Together with reference TRBV9 and TRBJ2-5, the CDR3 gives the full variable domain: DSGVTQTPKHLITATGQRVTLRCSPRSGDLSVYWYQQSLDQGLQFLIQYYNGEERAKGNILERFSAQQFPDLHSELNLSSLELGDSALYFCASSAHGQGVWETQYFGPGTRLLVL.

This sequence joins TRBV5-1 and TRBJ2-1. The CDR3 is made up of 15 amino acids. CDR1 is SGHRS, CDR2 YFSETQ, per germline. This chain's CDR3 is CASSWGGKTYNEQFF.

The CDR3 reads CASSLVGRGYTF. This rearrangement joins TRBV11-2 to TRBJ1-2. There are 12 residues in the CDR3. The germline V gene encodes CDR1 SGHAT and CDR2 FQNNGV. The full variable domain, with the rest looked up from reference TRBV11-2 and TRBJ1-2, is EAGVAQSPRYKIIEKRQSVAFWCNPISGHATLYWYQQILGQGPKLLIQFQNNGVVDDSQLPKDRFSAERLKGVDSTLKIQPAKLEDSAVYLCASSLVGRGYTFGSGTRLTVV.

CDR3 sequence: CASSPPGPEAFF. The chain uses TRBV12-3 or TRBV12-4 and TRBJ1-1; with no DNA, the TCRdb D assignment of TRBD1 cannot be verified. The CDR3 length is 12 residues.

The gene calls are TRBV6-2 or TRBV6-3 and TRBJ1-5. The length of the CDR3 is 16 residues. Germline CDR1 reads MNHEY; CDR2 reads SVGEGT. CDR3 in amino acids: CASSSHTGNSNQPQHF.

V is TRBV24-1 and J is TRBJ2-7; checking the TCRdb D call of TRBD1 is not possible without DNA. Germline CDR1 and CDR2: KGHDR and SFDVKD. This CDR3 is built from 15 residues. CDR3 protein: CATSDLPDRSDEQYF.

The gene calls are TRBV12-3 or TRBV12-4 and TRBJ2-5. This CDR3 spans 14 amino acids. The CDR3 loop reads CASSSGTKQETQYF.

The chain combines TRBV20-1 with TRBJ2-3. The CDR3 spans 13 residues. Germline CDR1 reads DFQATT; CDR2 reads SNEGSKA (reference sequence). This CDR3 is CSARDADTDTQYF.

The chain combines TRBV2 with TRBJ1-2; TCRdb selects TRBD1, and the lack of DNA leaves this call unchecked. This CDR3 has 15 amino acids. Germline V lookup: CDR1 SNHLY, CDR2 FYNNEI. CDR3 region: CASSSGTGPNYGYTF.

Here the CDR3 reads CASSGRASGANVLTF. V usage is TRBV7-2 and J usage is TRBJ2-6; TCRdb proposes TRBD2, but this gene call is untestable without DNA. The CDR3 covers 15 residues. Per the germline V gene, CDR1 is SGHTA and CDR2 is FQGNSA.

The CDR3 spells CASKESRGPSGANVLTF. The V gene is TRBV6-1, the J gene TRBJ2-6; TCRdb's D call, TRBD1, is unchecked because there is no DNA. The CDR3 sequence is 17 residues long. Germline values: CDR1 MNHNS, CDR2 SASEGT.

CDR3: CASSEGGLAAQETQYF. V and J are TRBV2 and TRBJ2-5; the TCRdb call, TRBD2, lacks DNA for checking. Germline values: CDR1 SNHLY, CDR2 FYNNEI. The CDR3 contains 16 residues.

The genes are TRBV15 and TRBJ1-5. The CDR3 covers 13 residues. In germline, CDR1 is LNHNV, CDR2 YYDKDF (reference sequence). The CDR3 loop is CATSRELAQPQHF. The entire variable domain, with the rest obtained from reference TRBV15 and TRBJ1-5, is as follows: DAMVIQNPRYQVTQFGKPVTLSCSQTLNHNVMYWYQQKSSQAPKLLFHYYDKDFNNEADTPDNFQSRRPNTSFCFLDIRSPGLGDTAMYLCATSRELAQPQHFGDGTRLSIL.

The V call is TRBV5-1, the J call TRBJ1-1; TCRdb selects TRBD1, and the lack of DNA leaves this call unchecked. Per the germline V gene, CDR1 is SGHRS and CDR2 is YFSETQ. The CDR3 length is 15 residues. The CDR3 spells CASSFQGKTNTEAFF. Full variable domain (missing parts from reference TRBV5-1 and TRBJ1-1): KAGVTQTPRYLIKTRGQQVTLSCSPISGHRSVSWYQQTPGQGLQFLFEYFSETQRNKGNFPGRFSGRQFSNSRSEMNVSTLELGDSALYLCASSFQGKTNTEAFFGQGTRLTVV.

The chain links TRBV9 to TRBJ1-2; TCRdb returns TRBD1, unconfirmable since there is no DNA. Per germline, CDR1 SGDLS and CDR2 YYNGEE. The CDR3 is made up of 15 amino acids. CDR3 in amino acids: CASSVNPGGPYGYTF.

This rearrangement joins TRBV27 to TRBJ2-3. CDR3 length: 13 residues. Germline V gene data show CDR1 as MNHEY and CDR2 as SMNVEV (reference sequence). The CDR3 sequence is CASSFPGADTQYF.

This chain links TRBV3-1 with TRBJ2-1; TCRdb proposes TRBD1, but this gene call is untestable without DNA. Germline V CDR1 and CDR2: LGHDT, YNNKEL (reference sequence). CDR3 length: 14 amino acids. The CDR3 loop is CASSRGQGWNEQFF.

This chain connects TRBV20-1 to TRBJ1-2. Per the germline V gene, CDR1 is DFQATT and CDR2 is SNEGSKA (reference sequence). This CDR3 has 13 residues. CDR3: CSASRGPNYGYTF.

This rearrangement joins TRBV5-6 to TRBJ1-6. The CDR3 loop spans 17 amino acids. Germline CDR1 is SGHDT and CDR2 is YYEEEE. The CDR3 protein is CASHGGGWSSYNSPLHF. Drawing the rest from reference TRBV5-6 and TRBJ1-6, the complete variable domain is DAGVTQSPTHLIKTRGQQVTLRCSPKSGHDTVSWYQQALGQGPQFIFQYYEEEERQRGNFPDRFSGHQFPNYSSELNVNALLLGDSALYLCASHGGGWSSYNSPLHFGNGTRLTVT.

V is TRBV7-3 and J is TRBJ2-2; TCRdb designates TRBD1, a call that cannot be tested without DNA. Germline lookup yields CDR1 SGHTA and CDR2 FQGTGA. The CDR3 runs 14 residues. This chain's CDR3 is CASSAGQNTGELFF.

The chain carries TRBV13 and TRBJ2-3. Germline V CDR1 and CDR2: PRHDT, FYEKMQ (reference sequence). The CDR3 has 11 amino acids. CDR3 region: CASSSAHTQYF.

V is TRBV20-1 and J is TRBJ2-3; absent DNA, TCRdb's TRBD1 call cannot be checked. Germline CDR1 and CDR2: DFQATT and SNEGSKA (reference sequence). CDR3 size: 16 residues. The CDR3 here is CSARGPGQGMSDTQYF.